This T cell receptor beta chain was profiled in a study of CD8+CD57+ T cells in acquired aplastic anemia. Germline CDR1 is SEHNR and CDR2 is FQNEAQ (reference sequence). The CDR3 has 16 amino acids. Losses at the gene ends were 5 bases for V and 7 bases for J; bases not matched to a gene: 12. This clonotype showed up many times. According to the study, genomic DNA was the template for TCR beta VDJ and CDR3 profiling. TCRdb reanalysed the reads using MiXCR and keeps one entry per CDR3 protein. The sample comprises about 180,000 distinct CDR3 sequences, around 50% of which are singletons, and about 1.2% rests with the top ten. CD8+CD57+ cell expansion had been shown by flow cytometry in patients chosen for sequencing.

The chain is built from TRBV7-9 and TRBJ2-1; 9 bases are shared with TRBD1. The sample was sorted CD4+, CD8+, or CD8+CD57+ T cells (not recorded which) from PBMCs. This receptor was obtained from a human donor with aplastic anemia. The CDR3 DNA follows: TGTGCCAGCAGCCTAATATCCGGGACAGGGACAAATGAGCAGTTCTTC. This translates into CASSLISGTGTNEQFF.